This T cell receptor beta chain was captured by sequencing in a study of T cells after yellow fever vaccination. Study-wide results and caveats: Most clones from primary vaccination resurfaced after the booster (approximately 96% CD4, less than 90% CD8). Though weaker, the secondary response peaked faster, on day 5 versus 15. A minor fraction of clonotypes spanned both CD4 and CD8 compartments.

Synthesis of TCR cDNA relied on 5'RACE template switching, which attached a universal primer site and UMIs. TCRdb recomputed calls from the 5' RACE reads with MiXCR, one row per CDR3 protein. The sample shows under 300,000 distinct CDR3 sequences, 6% to 8% of them seen only once. V gave up 5 bases and J gave up 5 bases, with 23 bases separating them. CDR1 is DFQATT and CDR2 is SNEGSKA in the germline V gene (reference sequence). The CDR3 is 16 residues long. In this sample, this clonotype turned up many times. The antigen remains unidentified. Material: CD4+ T cells sorted from PBMCs, obtained on the day of the yellow fever booster vaccination. This chain joins TRBV20-1 and TRBJ2-3; D unclear. The TCR originated in a man aged 30-40 years who received the YFV17D yellow fever vaccine. CDR3 DNA sequence: TGCAGTGCTCCCCTCCCCGGGTCCCGGGCGCAAGATACGCAGTATTTT. Residues: CSAPLPGSRAQDTQYF.